Following are 3 T cell receptor beta chains from one sample sequenced in a study of cytomegalovirus exposure and HLA in healthy donors. The PCR contained 60 Vbeta and 13 Jbeta primers. Data came from immunoSEQ multiplex PCR; TCRdb stores just in-frame clones and leaves some out. The sample includes about 150,000 clones, around 80% seen only once; the top ten take 4.8%. Specimen: PBMCs. These TCRs come from a man in his late teens or twenties in good health and CMV-seronegative.

The chain links TRBV7-9 to TRBJ2-1, with 10 bases aligning to TRBD2. The junction had 10 bases not matched to a gene; V was cut back by 9 bases and J by 8 bases. The CDR3 sequence is 14 residues long. Germline CDR1 and CDR2: SEHNR and FQNEAQ (reference sequence). CDR3 residues: CASFRSGGAYEQFF. The CDR3 bases are TGTGCCAGTTTCCGGAGCGGGGGGGCCTATGAGCAGTTCTTC.

The V call is TRBV11-3, the J call TRBJ1-4; TRBD1 agrees at 7 bases. CDR3 length: 14 residues. Germline loops: CDR1 SGHNT, CDR2 YENEEA. V lost 6 bases and J lost 8; bases outside the gene matches: 9. DNA of the CDR3: TGTGCCAGCAGTGGGGCCAGGGGGGACGAAAAACTGTTTTTT. Residues: CASSGARGDEKLFF.

This clone was detected only once. Here the CDR3 DNA reads TGCGCCAGCAGCCAAGTTGACAGGCCGCAAGAGACCCAGTACTTC. Its translation is CASSQVDRPQETQYF. The chain is built from TRBV4-1 and TRBJ2-5; weak D call: TRBD1 (6 bases). CDR3 size: 15 residues. Germline-derived CDR1 and CDR2 are MGHRA and YSYEKL. V was pared by 1 base and J by 2 bases, with 11 bases between.